This TCR beta chain was profiled in a study of shared clonotypes between healthy human individuals. Some clones are missing from TCRdb's copy, which holds only in-frame ones; the method was immunoSEQ multiplex PCR. This table has roughly 2.5 million clones, around nine tenths appearing once. This CDR3 is 12 amino acids long. The junction had 6 bases not matched to a gene; V was cut back by 6 bases and J by 7 bases. CDR1 MDHEN and CDR2 SYDVKM come from the germline V gene. The source material was naive CD4+ T cells sorted from blood. Subset specified: CD45RA+ positively selected. This sequence joins TRBV28 and TRBJ2-7, with 7 bases matching TRBD1. This TCR came from a man aged 18 to 30 in good health. The CDR3 spells CASRAPRGEQYF. The CDR3 DNA reads as TGTGCCAGCAGGGCTCCCAGGGGGGAGCAGTACTTC.